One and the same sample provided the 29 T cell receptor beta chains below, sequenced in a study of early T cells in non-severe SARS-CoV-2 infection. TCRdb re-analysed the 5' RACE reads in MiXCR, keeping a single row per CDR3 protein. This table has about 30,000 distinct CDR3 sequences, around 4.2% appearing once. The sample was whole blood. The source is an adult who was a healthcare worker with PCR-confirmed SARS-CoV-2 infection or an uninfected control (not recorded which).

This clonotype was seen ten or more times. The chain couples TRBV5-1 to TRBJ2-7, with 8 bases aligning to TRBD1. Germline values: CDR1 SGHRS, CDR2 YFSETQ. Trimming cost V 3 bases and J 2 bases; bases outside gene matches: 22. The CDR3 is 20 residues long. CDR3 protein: CASSSGFPGQAPGGTYEQYF. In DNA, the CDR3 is TGCGCCAGCAGCTCAGGGTTTCCGGGACAGGCCCCAGGCGGGACCTACGAGCAGTACTTC.

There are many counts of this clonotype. CDR3 sequence: CATSDPFESGPDTQYF. In DNA form, the CDR3 reads TGTGCCACCAGTGACCCCTTCGAAAGCGGGCCAGATACGCAGTATTTT. The rearrangement links TRBV24-1 to TRBJ2-3; possibly TRBD2 for D (6 bases). The CDR3 is made up of 16 amino acids. V was clipped by 4 bases and J by 4 bases, with 17 bases between them. Germline V gives CDR1 KGHDR, CDR2 SFDVKD.

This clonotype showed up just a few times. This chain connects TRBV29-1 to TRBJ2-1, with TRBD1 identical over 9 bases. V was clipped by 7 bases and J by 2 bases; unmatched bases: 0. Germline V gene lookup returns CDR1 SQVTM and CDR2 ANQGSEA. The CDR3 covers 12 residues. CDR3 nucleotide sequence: TGCAGCGGGGACAGGGCCTACAATGAGCAGTTCTTC. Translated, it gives CSGDRAYNEQFF.

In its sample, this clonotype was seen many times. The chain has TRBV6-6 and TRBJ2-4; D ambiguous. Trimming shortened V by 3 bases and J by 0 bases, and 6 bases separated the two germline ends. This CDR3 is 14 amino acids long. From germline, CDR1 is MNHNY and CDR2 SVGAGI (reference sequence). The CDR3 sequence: CASSYTGAKNIQYF. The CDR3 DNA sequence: TGTGCCAGCAGTTATACGGGAGCCAAAAACATTCAGTACTTC.

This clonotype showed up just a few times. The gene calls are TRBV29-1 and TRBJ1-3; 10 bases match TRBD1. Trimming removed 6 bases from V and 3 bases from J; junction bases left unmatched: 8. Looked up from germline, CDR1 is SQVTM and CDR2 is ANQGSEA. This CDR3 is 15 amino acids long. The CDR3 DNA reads TGCAGCGTCTCATGGACAGGGGGATTTGGAAACACCATATATTTT. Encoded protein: CSVSWTGGFGNTIYF.

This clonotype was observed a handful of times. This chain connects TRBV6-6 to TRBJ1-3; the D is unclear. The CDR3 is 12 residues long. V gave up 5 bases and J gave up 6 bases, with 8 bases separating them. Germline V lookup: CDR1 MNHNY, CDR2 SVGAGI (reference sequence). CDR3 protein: CASSTHINTIYF. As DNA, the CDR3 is TGTGCCAGCAGTACTCACATAAACACCATATATTTT.

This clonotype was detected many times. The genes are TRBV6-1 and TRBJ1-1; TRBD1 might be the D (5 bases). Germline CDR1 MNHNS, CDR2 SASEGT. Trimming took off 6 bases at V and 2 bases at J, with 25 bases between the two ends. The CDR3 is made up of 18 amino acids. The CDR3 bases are TGTGCCAGCAGGACCCCCCCGGGGCGGAGAGAAGGAAACACTGAAGCTTTCTTT. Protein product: CASRTPPGRREGNTEAFF.

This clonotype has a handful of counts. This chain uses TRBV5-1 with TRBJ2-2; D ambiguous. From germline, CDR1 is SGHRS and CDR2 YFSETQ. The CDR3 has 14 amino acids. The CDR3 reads CASADVVDTGELFF. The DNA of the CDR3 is TGCGCTTCGGCCGATGTCGTGGACACCGGGGAGCTGTTTTTT. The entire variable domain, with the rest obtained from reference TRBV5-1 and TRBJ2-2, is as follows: KAGVTQTPRYLIKTRGQQVTLSCSPISGHRSVSWYQQTPGQGLQFLFEYFSETQRNKGNFPGRFSGRQFSNSRSEMNVSTLELGDSALYLCASADVVDTGELFFGEGSRLTVL.

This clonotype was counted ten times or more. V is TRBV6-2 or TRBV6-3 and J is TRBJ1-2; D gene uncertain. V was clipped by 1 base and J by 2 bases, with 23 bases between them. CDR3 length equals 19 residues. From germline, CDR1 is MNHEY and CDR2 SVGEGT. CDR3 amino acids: CASSYFSVGRQHPNYGYTF. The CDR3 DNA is TGTGCCAGCAGTTACTTTTCCGTGGGCAGACAACACCCAAACTATGGCTACACCTTC.

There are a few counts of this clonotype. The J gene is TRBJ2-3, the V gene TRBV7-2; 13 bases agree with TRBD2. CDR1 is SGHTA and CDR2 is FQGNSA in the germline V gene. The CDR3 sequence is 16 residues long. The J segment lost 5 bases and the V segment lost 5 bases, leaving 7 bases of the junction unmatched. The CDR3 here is CASSRTSGGAGDTQYF. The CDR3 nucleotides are TGTGCCAGCAGCCGTACTAGCGGGGGGGCGGGAGATACGCAGTATTTT.

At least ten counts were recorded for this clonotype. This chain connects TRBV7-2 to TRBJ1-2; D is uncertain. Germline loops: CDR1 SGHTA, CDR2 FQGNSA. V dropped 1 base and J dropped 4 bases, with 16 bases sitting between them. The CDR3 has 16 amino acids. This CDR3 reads CASSLDPNRGSYGYTF. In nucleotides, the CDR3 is TGTGCCAGCAGCTTAGACCCCAATCGGGGATCCTATGGCTACACCTTC.

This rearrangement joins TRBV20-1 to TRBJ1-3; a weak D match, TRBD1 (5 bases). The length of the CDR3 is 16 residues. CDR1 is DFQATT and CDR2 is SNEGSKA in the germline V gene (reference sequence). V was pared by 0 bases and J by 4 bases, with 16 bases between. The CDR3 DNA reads TGCAGTGCTAGAGAAGGCTCCGGGGCCGCGGGAAACACCATATATTTT. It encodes CSAREGSGAAGNTIYF.

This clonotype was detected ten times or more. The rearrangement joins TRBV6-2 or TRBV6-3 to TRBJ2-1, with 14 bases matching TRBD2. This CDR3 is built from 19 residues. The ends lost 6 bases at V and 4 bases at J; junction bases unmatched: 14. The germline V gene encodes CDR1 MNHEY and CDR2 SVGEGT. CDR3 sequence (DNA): TGTGCCAGCAGGTTGGCCTCCGGACTAGCGGGAGGTCTATACAATGAGCAGTTCTTC. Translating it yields CASRLASGLAGGLYNEQFF.

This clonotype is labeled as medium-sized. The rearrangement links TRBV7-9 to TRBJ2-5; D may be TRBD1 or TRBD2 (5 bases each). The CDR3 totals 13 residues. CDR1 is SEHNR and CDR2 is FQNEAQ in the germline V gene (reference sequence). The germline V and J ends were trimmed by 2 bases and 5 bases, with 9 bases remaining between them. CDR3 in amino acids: CASSLWGGETQYF. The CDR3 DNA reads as TGTGCCAGCAGCTTATGGGGCGGGGAGACCCAGTACTTC.

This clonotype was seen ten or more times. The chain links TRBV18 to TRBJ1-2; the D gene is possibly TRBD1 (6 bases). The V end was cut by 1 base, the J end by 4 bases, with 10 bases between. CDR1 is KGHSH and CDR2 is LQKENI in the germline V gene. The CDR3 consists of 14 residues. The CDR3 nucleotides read TGTGCCAGCTCACCACGGGACAAGATCTATGGCTACACCTTC. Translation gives CASSPRDKIYGYTF.

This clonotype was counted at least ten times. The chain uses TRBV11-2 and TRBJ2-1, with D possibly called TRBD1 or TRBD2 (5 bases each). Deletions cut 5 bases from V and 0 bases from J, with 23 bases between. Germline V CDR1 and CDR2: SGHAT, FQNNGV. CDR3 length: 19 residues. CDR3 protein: CASSRVGVVGNSSYNEQFF. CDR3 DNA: TGTGCCAGCAGCCGCGTGGGGGTCGTGGGAAACAGCTCCTACAATGAGCAGTTCTTC.

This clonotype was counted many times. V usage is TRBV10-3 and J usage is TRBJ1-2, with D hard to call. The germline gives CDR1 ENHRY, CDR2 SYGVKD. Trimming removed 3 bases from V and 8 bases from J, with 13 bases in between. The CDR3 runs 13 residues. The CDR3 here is CAISEKGPWGYTF. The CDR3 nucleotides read TGTGCCATCAGTGAAAAAGGTCCCTGGGGCTACACCTTC.

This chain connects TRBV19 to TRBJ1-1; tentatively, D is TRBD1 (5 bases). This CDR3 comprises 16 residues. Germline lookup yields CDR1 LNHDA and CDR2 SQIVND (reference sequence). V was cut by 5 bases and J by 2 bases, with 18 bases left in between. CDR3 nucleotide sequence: TGTGCCAGTAGTCTCCGCCCTGGGGCAGGAAACACTGAAGCTTTCTTT. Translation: CASSLRPGAGNTEAFF.

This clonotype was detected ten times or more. CDR3 residues: CASSLFPAEGTEAFF. CDR3 nucleotides: TGTGCCAGCAGCTTGTTTCCAGCGGAGGGCACTGAAGCTTTCTTT. The chain carries TRBV5-5 and TRBJ1-1; D is uncertain. This CDR3 region has 15 residues. The germline V gene has CDR1 SGHKS and CDR2 YYEKEE (reference sequence). Trimming pared 1 base from V and 4 bases from J, leaving 14 bases between.

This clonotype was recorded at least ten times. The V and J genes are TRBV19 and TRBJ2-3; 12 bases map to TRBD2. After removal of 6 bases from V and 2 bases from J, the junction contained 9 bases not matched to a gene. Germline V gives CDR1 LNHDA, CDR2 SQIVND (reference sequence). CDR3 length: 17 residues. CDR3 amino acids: CASSPFGLAGNTDTQYF. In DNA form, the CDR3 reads TGTGCCAGTAGCCCCTTCGGACTAGCGGGAAACACAGATACGCAGTATTTT.

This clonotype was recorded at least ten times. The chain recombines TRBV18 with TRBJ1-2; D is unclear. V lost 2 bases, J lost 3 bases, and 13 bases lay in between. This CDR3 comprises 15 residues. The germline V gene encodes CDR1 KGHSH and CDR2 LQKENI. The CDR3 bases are TGTGCCAGCTCACCAACACAGATTAGTCACTATGGCTACACCTTC. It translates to CASSPTQISHYGYTF.

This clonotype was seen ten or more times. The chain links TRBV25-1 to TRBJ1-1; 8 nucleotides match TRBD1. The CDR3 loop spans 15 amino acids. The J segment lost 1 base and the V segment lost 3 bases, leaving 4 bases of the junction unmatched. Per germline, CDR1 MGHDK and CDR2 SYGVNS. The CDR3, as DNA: TGTGCCAGCAGTGATAACAGGGGGAGGAACACTGAAGCTTTCTTT. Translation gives CASSDNRGRNTEAFF.

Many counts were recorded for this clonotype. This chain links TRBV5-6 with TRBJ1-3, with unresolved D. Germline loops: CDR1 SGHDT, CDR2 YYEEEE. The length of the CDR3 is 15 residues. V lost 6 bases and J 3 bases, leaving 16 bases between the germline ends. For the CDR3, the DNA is TGTGCCAGCACCGGGAGGAAGGCCATTGGAAACACCATATATTTT. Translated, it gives CASTGRKAIGNTIYF.

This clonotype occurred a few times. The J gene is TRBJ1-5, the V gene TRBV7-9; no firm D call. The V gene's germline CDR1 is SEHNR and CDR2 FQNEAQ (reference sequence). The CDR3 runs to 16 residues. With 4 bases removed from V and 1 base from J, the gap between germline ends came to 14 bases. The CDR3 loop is CASSYSGRGSNQPQHF. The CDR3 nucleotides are TGTGCCAGCAGCTACTCCGGGAGAGGGAGCAATCAGCCCCAGCATTTT.

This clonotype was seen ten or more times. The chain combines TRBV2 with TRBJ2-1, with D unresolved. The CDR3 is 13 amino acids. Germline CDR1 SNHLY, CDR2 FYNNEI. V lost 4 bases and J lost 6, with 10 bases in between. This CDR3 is CASSVYWGNEQFF. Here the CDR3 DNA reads TGTGCCAGCAGTGTGTATTGGGGCAATGAGCAGTTCTTC. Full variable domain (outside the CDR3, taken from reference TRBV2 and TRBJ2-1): EPEVTQTPSHQVTQMGQEVILRCVPISNHLYFYWYRQILGQKVEFLVSFYNNEISEKSEIFDDQFSVERPDGSNFTLKIRSTKLEDSAMYFCASSVYWGNEQFFGPGTRLTVL.

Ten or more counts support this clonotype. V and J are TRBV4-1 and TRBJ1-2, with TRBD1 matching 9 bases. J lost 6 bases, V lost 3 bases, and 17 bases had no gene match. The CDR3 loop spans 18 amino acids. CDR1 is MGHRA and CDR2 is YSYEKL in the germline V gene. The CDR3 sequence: CASSHLGFLPDRGDGYTF. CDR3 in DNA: TGCGCCAGCAGCCATTTGGGGTTCCTACCGGACAGGGGCGATGGCTACACCTTC.

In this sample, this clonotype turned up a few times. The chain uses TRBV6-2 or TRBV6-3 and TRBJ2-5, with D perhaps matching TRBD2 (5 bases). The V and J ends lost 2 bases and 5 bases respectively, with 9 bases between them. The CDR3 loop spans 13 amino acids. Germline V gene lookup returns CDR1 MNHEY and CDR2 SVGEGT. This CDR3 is CASSYGEKETQYF. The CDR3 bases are TGTGCCAGCAGTTACGGGGAGAAGGAGACCCAGTACTTC.

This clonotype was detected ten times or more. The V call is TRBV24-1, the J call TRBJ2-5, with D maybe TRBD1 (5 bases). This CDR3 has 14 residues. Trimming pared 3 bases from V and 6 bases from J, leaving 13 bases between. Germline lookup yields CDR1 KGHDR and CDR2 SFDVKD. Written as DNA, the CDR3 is TGTGCCACCAGTGATCAAAACATGGGGCAGACCCAGTACTTC. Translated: CATSDQNMGQTQYF.

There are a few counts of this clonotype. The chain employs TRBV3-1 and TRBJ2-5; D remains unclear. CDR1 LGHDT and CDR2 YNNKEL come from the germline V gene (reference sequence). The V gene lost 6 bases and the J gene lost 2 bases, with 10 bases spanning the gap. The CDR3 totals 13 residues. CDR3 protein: CASRLYRQETQYF. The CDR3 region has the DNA TGTGCCAGCAGACTCTATCGGCAAGAGACCCAGTACTTC.